The 9 T cell receptor beta chains below come from one sample, sequenced in a study of cytomegalovirus exposure and HLA in healthy donors (dated by TCRdb to about 2017). Libraries were built with the immunoSEQ multiplex PCR assay. For the multiplex PCR, a mixture combining 60 forward primers for TCR Vbeta segments and 13 reverse primers for TCR Jbeta segments was used. This is the immuneACCESS table as TCRdb keeps it, with only in-frame sequences that have V and J called. A part of the clones is gone; compared with another copy, unresolved V genes explain less than half, and the rest is unexplained. The sample includes under 150,000 clones, with about 78% observed a single time. The top ten clonotypes cover approximately 1.2% of the sample. The sequencing sample was made of PBMCs. These receptors came from a man over 45 in good health and CMV-seronegative.

The chain combines TRBV19 with TRBJ2-6, with D maybe TRBD2 (6 bases). V shed 3 bases and J shed 0 bases, with 15 bases lying between them. CDR3 size: 18 residues. CDR1 and CDR2 from the germline V gene are LNHDA and SQIVND (reference sequence). CDR3 coding DNA: TGTGCCAGTAGTATCCGGGGAGGACTAAACTCTGGGGCCAACGTCCTGACTTTC. Protein sequence: CASSIRGGLNSGANVLTF.

This chain uses TRBV9 with TRBJ1-5, with 8 bases matching TRBD1. V dropped 4 bases and J dropped 5; count of bases not matched to a gene: 8. The CDR3 spans 15 residues. Germline loops: CDR1 SGDLS, CDR2 YYNGEE. CDR3 sequence (DNA): TGTGCCAGCAGCCCCGGACAGGGAAGAGATCAGCCCCAGCATTTT. Translation gives CASSPGQGRDQPQHF.

The chain employs TRBV28 and TRBJ1-4; TRBD1 might be the D (6 bases). The CDR3 has 16 residues. Per the germline V gene, CDR1 is MDHEN and CDR2 is SYDVKM. The germline V and J ends were trimmed by 2 bases and 0 bases, with 10 bases remaining between them. The CDR3 DNA is TGTGCCAGCAGTTTAGGGGGGGCCCCAACTAATGAAAAACTGTTTTTT. As protein: CASSLGGAPTNEKLFF.

This clone was seen a few times. The V and J genes are TRBV7-2 and TRBJ2-7; TRBD2 agrees at 8 bases. The CDR3 extends over 15 amino acids. The V gene end was trimmed by 2 bases and the J gene end by 7 bases; junction bases not matched to a gene: 10. CDR1 is SGHTA and CDR2 is FQGNSA in the germline V gene. The CDR3 loop is CASSLLTSGGGEQYF. The CDR3 region has the DNA TGTGCCAGCAGCTTATTAACTAGCGGAGGTGGGGAGCAGTACTTC.

In its sample, this clone was seen once. This chain joins TRBV9 and TRBJ2-1; TRBD1 agrees at 8 bases. Germline V lookup: CDR1 SGDLS, CDR2 YYNGEE. The CDR3 loop spans 15 amino acids. The ends lost 4 bases at V and 5 bases at J; junction bases unmatched: 8. CDR3 DNA: TGTGCCAGCAGCCCCCGACAGGGGAGCAACAATGAGCAGTTCTTC. It encodes CASSPRQGSNNEQFF.

The J gene is TRBJ1-1, the V gene TRBV20-1, with D possibly matching TRBD1 (5 bases). The germline V and J ends were trimmed by 4 bases and 11 bases, with 11 bases remaining between them. Germline assignment: CDR1 DFQATT and CDR2 SNEGSKA (reference sequence). The CDR3 runs to 10 residues. The CDR3 DNA sequence: TGCAGTGCTAAGACAGCAGCCGCTTTCTTT. Its protein product is CSAKTAAAFF.

This clone was observed a handful of times. The V and J genes are TRBV10-3 and TRBJ2-3; the match to TRBD2 covers 7 bases. The CDR3 consists of 14 residues. V was clipped by 6 bases and J by 2 bases; unmatched bases: 5. Germline values: CDR1 ENHRY, CDR2 SYGVKD. CDR3 nucleotide sequence: TGTGCCATCAGAGGACTAGGGAACACAGATACGCAGTATTTT. Its protein product is CAIRGLGNTDTQYF.

The chain has TRBV14 and TRBJ2-2; D perhaps matches TRBD1 (6 bases). Trimming left V 4 bases short and J 6 bases short, with 12 bases between. The CDR3 sequence is 14 residues long. CDR1 and CDR2 (germline): SGHDN, FVKESK. The CDR3 protein is CASSRIRTAGELFF. CDR3 nucleotides: TGTGCCAGCAGCCGAATCCGGACAGCCGGGGAGCTGTTTTTT.

The gene calls are TRBV18 and TRBJ2-5; 10 bases agree with TRBD2. Per germline, CDR1 KGHSH and CDR2 LQKENI. Trimming took 4 bases from V and 4 from J; bases not matched to a gene: 9. The CDR3 spans 16 residues. The CDR3 DNA follows: TGTGCCAGCTCACTGAGGACTAGCGGAAACGGAGAGACCCAGTACTTC. Its protein is CASSLRTSGNGETQYF.